The clone carrying this TCR beta chain showed up just a few times. The data are from a study of blood T cell repertoires in COVID-19. Whole-study context: T cells, B-cell-depleted T cells, or PBMCs supplied cDNA or gDNA.

Recruitment covered about two dozen US areas and drew participants whose ages spanned roughly 18 to 95 years. Data came from immunoSEQ multiplex PCR; TCRdb stores just in-frame clones and leaves some out. The table lists 490,000 or so clones, more than 85% of them singletons, with approximately 8% in the top ten. Between the trimmed V and J ends, which lost 11 bases and 1 base, there was a span of 20 bases. There are 15 residues in the CDR3. Germline CDR1 SGHTA, CDR2 FQGNSA. The V and J genes are TRBV7-2 and TRBJ1-2; D is possibly TRBD1 (5 bases). The clonotype originates from a woman in her fifties or sixties who had recovered from COVID-19. The source material was PBMCs or T cells enriched from blood (not recorded which). The CDR3 bases are TGTGCCCGACAAAGGAAGGGGTGGGGTAACTATGGCTACACCTTC. It codes for CARQRKGWGNYGYTF. Using reference TRBV7-2 and TRBJ1-2 for the parts outside the CDR3, the full variable domain is GAGVSQSPSNKVTEKGKDVELRCDPISGHTALYWYRQSLGQGLEFLIYFQGNSAPDKSGLPSDRFSAERTGGSVSTLTIQRTQQEDSAVYLCARQRKGWGNYGYTFGSGTRLTVV.